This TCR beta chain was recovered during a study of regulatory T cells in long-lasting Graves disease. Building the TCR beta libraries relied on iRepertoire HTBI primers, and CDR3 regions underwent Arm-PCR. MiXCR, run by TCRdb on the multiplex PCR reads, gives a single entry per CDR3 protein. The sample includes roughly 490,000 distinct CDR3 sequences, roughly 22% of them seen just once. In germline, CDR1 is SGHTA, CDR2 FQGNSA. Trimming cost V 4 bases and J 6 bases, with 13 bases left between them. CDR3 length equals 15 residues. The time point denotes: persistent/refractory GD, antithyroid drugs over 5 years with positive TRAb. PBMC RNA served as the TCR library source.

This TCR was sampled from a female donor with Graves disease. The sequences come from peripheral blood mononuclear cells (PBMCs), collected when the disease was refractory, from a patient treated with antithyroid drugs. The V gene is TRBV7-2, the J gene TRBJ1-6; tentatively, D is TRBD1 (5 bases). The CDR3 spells CASSWGPGGNSPLHF. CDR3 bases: TGTGCCAGCAGCTGGGGCCCTGGCGGTAATTCACCCCTCCACTTT.